Each of the 32 T cell receptor beta chains below was sequenced from the same sample in a study of identical twins. TCRdb redid the calling of the 5' RACE reads with MiXCR, one entry per CDR3 protein. The table has about 660,000 distinct CDR3 sequences, 8.6% seen once. The data were also submitted as part of a second study, on yellow fever vaccine responses in identical twins.

Sequenced input: PBMCs. These receptors all stem from a woman aged 18-29 years in good health.

This clonotype occurred many times. The rearrangement joins TRBV29-1 to TRBJ2-7, with TRBD2 identical over 8 bases. V lost 7 bases to trimming and J lost 2 bases; unmatched junction nucleotides: 13. From germline, CDR1 is SQVTM and CDR2 ANQGSEA. CDR3 length equals 15 residues. CDR3 region: CSGLVWRGATYEQYF. The DNA of the CDR3 is TGCAGCGGATTAGTATGGCGGGGGGCTACCTACGAGCAGTACTTC.

This chain links TRBV27 with TRBJ2-1; 7 nucleotides align to TRBD2. The CDR3 loop spans 12 amino acids. Germline V gives CDR1 MNHEY, CDR2 SMNVEV (reference sequence). J was trimmed by 9 bases and V by 4 bases; bases with no gene match: 3. The CDR3 loop reads CASSWGGVEQFF. The CDR3 DNA reads as TGTGCCAGCAGTTGGGGGGGGGTTGAGCAGTTCTTC.

This clonotype was counted ten times or more. The V gene is TRBV12-3 or TRBV12-4, the J gene TRBJ1-5, with D perhaps TRBD1 (5 bases). The CDR3 has 16 amino acids. With 6 bases removed from V and 1 base from J, the gap between germline ends came to 16 bases. CDR3: CASSPGGGRSNQPQHF. CDR3 nucleotides: TGTGCCAGCAGCCCGGGGGGGGGTAGGAGCAATCAGCCCCAGCATTTT.

The chain uses TRBV7-8 and TRBJ2-1; 11 bases fit TRBD2. The germline V gene encodes CDR1 SGHVS and CDR2 FQNEAQ. V gave up 3 bases and J gave up 4 bases; unmatched junction bases: 17. The CDR3 sequence is 20 residues long. The CDR3 DNA follows: TGTGCCAGCAGCTTTGGGGGTCCTAGCGGGAGGATTCTACGATACAATGAGCAGTTCTTC. It codes for CASSFGGPSGRILRYNEQFF.

This clonotype was found a few times. The chain uses TRBV28 and TRBJ2-7, with 9 bases identical to TRBD1. The J segment lost 0 bases and the V segment lost 2 bases, leaving 11 bases of the junction unmatched. Germline values: CDR1 MDHEN, CDR2 SYDVKM. This CDR3 contains 18 residues. Written as DNA, the CDR3 is TGTGCCAGCAGTTTACGACAGGGGGGACTGGCCAACTCCTACGAGCAGTACTTC. The encoded protein is CASSLRQGGLANSYEQYF.

V gene TRBV19 combines with J gene TRBJ2-1; D gene unclear. CDR1 and CDR2 (germline): LNHDA, SQIVND (reference sequence). The CDR3 spans 13 residues. The V end lost 0 bases, the J end lost 9 bases, and 9 bases lay between the germline ends. For the CDR3, the DNA is TGTGCCAGTAGTATAGATGTGTGGGCTGAGCAGTTCTTC. It specifies CASSIDVWAEQFF.

This clonotype was observed a handful of times. The V call is TRBV3-1, the J call TRBJ1-5; possible D gene TRBD1, 6 bases. V lost 1 base and J 2 bases, leaving 15 bases between the germline ends. Per the germline V gene, CDR1 is LGHDT and CDR2 is YNNKEL (reference sequence). The CDR3 sequence is 17 residues long. In DNA, the CDR3 is TGTGCCAGCAGCCAAGGAGGGGCAGGGGTGGGCAATCAGCCCCAGCATTTT. This encodes CASSQGGAGVGNQPQHF.

The chain couples TRBV5-1 to TRBJ2-2; possible D gene TRBD1, 6 bases. The V and J ends lost 3 bases and 4 bases respectively, with 10 bases between them. The CDR3 loop spans 14 amino acids. Per the germline V gene, CDR1 is SGHRS and CDR2 is YFSETQ. The DNA of the CDR3 is TGCGCCAGCAGCTACGGACAGAGCACCGGGGAGCTGTTTTTT. This gives the protein CASSYGQSTGELFF.

The gene calls are TRBV6-1 and TRBJ2-3; 10 bases are a match to TRBD2. Looked up from germline, CDR1 is MNHNS and CDR2 is SASEGT. V was pared by 6 bases and J by 7 bases, with 7 bases of the junction left unmatched. This CDR3 is built from 14 residues. For the CDR3, the DNA is TGTGCCAGCAGGGCTAGCGGGGGTGCAAATACGCAGTATTTT. Residues: CASRASGGANTQYF.

This chain uses TRBV7-2 with TRBJ1-2; perhaps TRBD1 as D (5 bases). CDR1 is SGHTA, CDR2 FQGNSA, per germline. This CDR3 is built from 14 residues. With 1 base removed from V and 4 bases from J, the gap between germline ends came to 10 bases. The CDR3 bases are TGTGCCAGCAGCTTAGTGCGGGACGGCTATGGCTACACCTTC. This codes for CASSLVRDGYGYTF.

This clonotype was seen more than once but under ten times. Here the CDR3 DNA reads TGTGCCAGCAGTTACACAGGTTCTAGCGGCACCGGGGAGCTGTTTTTT. Residues: CASSYTGSSGTGELFF. V is TRBV6-5 and J is TRBJ2-2; TRBD2 agrees at 7 bases. The CDR3 extends over 16 amino acids. Germline CDR1 reads MNHEY; CDR2 reads SVGAGI. V lost 2 bases, J lost 4 bases, and 7 bases stayed unmatched.

At least ten counts were recorded for this clonotype. The chain employs TRBV12-3 or TRBV12-4 and TRBJ2-7; TRBD1 matches 9 bases. V trimming: 1 base; J trimming: 4 bases; junction bases outside the gene matches: 8. There are 16 residues in the CDR3. CDR3 sequence reads: CASSLGYRGRGYEQYF. The CDR3 nucleotides read TGTGCCAGCAGTTTAGGCTACAGGGGGCGCGGATACGAGCAGTACTTC.

The CDR3 nucleotides read TGTGCCACCAGCAGACCGGGAACGGGACTAGCGGGAGATGCCTACAATGAGCAGTTCTTC. Its protein is CATSRPGTGLAGDAYNEQFF. The gene calls are TRBV15 and TRBJ2-1, with TRBD2 matching over 14 bases. The V and J ends lost 2 bases and 2 bases, in that order; junction bases with no gene match: 11. The CDR3 is 20 amino acids. CDR1 and CDR2 (germline): LNHNV, YYDKDF (reference sequence).

The chain is built from TRBV11-3 and TRBJ2-1, with a possible D match to TRBD2 (6 bases). V was pared by 4 bases and J by 3 bases, with 19 bases between. Germline V CDR1 and CDR2: SGHNT, YENEEA. CDR3 length: 17 residues. The CDR3 spells CASSSLFKEGHYNEQFF. In nucleotides, the CDR3 is TGTGCCAGCAGCTCCCTTTTTAAGGAGGGTCACTACAATGAGCAGTTCTTC.

On this clonotype itself: With a much larger clone just one base away, this may be a read error. The rearrangement joins TRBV3-1 to TRBJ2-2; tentative D call: TRBD2 (5 bases). From germline, CDR1 is LGHDT and CDR2 YNNKEL (reference sequence). The CDR3 length is 15 residues. The CDR3 spells CASCQAAGSTGELFF. CDR3 in DNA: TGTGCCAGCTGCCAAGCGGCTGGCAGTACCGGGGAGCTGTTTTTT.

The rearrangement uses TRBV25-1 and TRBJ2-3; a possible D gene is TRBD1 (6 bases). Germline CDR1 reads MGHDK; CDR2 reads SYGVNS. This CDR3 region has 15 residues. Trimming took off 4 bases at V and 7 bases at J, with 18 bases between the two ends. The CDR3 loop reads CASSAPTGTPNTQYF. The CDR3 DNA reads TGTGCCAGCAGTGCCCCCACAGGGACCCCAAATACGCAGTATTTT.

This clonotype came up a few times. The rearrangement uses TRBV28 and TRBJ1-5, with TRBD1 matching 9 bases. After removal of 7 bases from V and 4 bases from J, the junction contained 14 bases not matched to a gene. This CDR3 is built from 17 residues. Per germline, CDR1 MDHEN and CDR2 SYDVKM. CDR3 region: CASINPPGQGENQPQHF. CDR3 DNA: TGTGCCAGCATCAACCCGCCGGGACAGGGAGAAAATCAGCCCCAGCATTTT.

This clonotype has a single count. The V call is TRBV29-1, the J call TRBJ2-5; 9 bases line up with TRBD2. The germline gives CDR1 SQVTM, CDR2 ANQGSEA. The CDR3 is 14 amino acids. V lost 5 bases and J lost 5; bases outside the gene matches: 9. The chain's CDR3 is CSVHELAGYETQYF. In DNA, the CDR3 is TGCAGCGTTCACGAACTAGCGGGCTATGAGACCCAGTACTTC.

A few counts support this clonotype. CDR3 bases: TGTGCCAGCAGTTTAATGAGGGTTAATTCACCCCTCCACTTT. This translates into CASSLMRVNSPLHF. The chain is built from TRBV12-3 or TRBV12-4 and TRBJ1-6; D ambiguous. V was trimmed by 2 bases and J by 6 bases, leaving 8 bases between them. The CDR3 length is 14 residues.

V is TRBV7-9 and J is TRBJ2-1; D possibly corresponds to TRBD1 (5 bases). The CDR3 extends over 14 amino acids. Trimming took 5 bases from V and 4 from J, leaving 12 bases between them. Germline lookup yields CDR1 SEHNR and CDR2 FQNEAQ (reference sequence). In nucleotides, the CDR3 is TGTGCCAGCAGCAATAGTACAGGATACAATGAGCAGTTCTTC. Residues: CASSNSTGYNEQFF.

Only a few counts were recorded for this clonotype. The chain uses TRBV6-5 and TRBJ1-2; 7 bases map to TRBD1. Germline V gene data show CDR1 as MNHEY and CDR2 as SVGAGI. The CDR3 covers 14 residues. V gave up 0 bases and J gave up 7 bases; unmatched junction bases: 5. This CDR3 reads CASSYSRGRGGYTF. DNA of the CDR3: TGTGCCAGCAGTTACTCCAGGGGGAGAGGTGGCTACACCTTC.

This clonotype showed up many times. For the CDR3, the DNA is TGTGCCAGCAGCCGGGGGACAGGGGGCGGTGAGCAGTTCTTC. Protein: CASSRGTGGGEQFF. The chain uses TRBV3-1 and TRBJ2-1, with 12 bases matching TRBD1. V was pared by 4 bases and J by 9 bases, with 4 bases of the junction left unmatched. The germline V gene encodes CDR1 LGHDT and CDR2 YNNKEL (reference sequence). The CDR3 extends over 14 amino acids.

This clonotype was seen more than once but under ten times. This chain links TRBV28 with TRBJ1-1; maybe TRBD1 (5 bases). Per germline, CDR1 MDHEN and CDR2 SYDVKM. This CDR3 spans 15 amino acids. Trimming left V 0 bases short and J 1 base short, with 9 bases between. The CDR3 loop reads CASSLWNGGNTEAFF. CDR3 in DNA: TGTGCCAGCAGTTTATGGAATGGGGGGAACACTGAAGCTTTCTTT.

This clonotype was counted a few times. The J gene is TRBJ2-7, the V gene TRBV28, with 9 bases fitting TRBD1. The CDR3 consists of 15 residues. Unmatched junction bases numbered 6, after V lost 4 bases and J lost 2 bases. CDR1 is MDHEN, CDR2 SYDVKM, per germline. CDR3 in amino acids: CASSSHWTGAYEQYF. The CDR3 region has the DNA TGTGCCAGCAGTTCCCACTGGACAGGGGCCTACGAGCAGTACTTC.

This clonotype was observed many times. The chain has TRBV6-1 and TRBJ2-1; the match to TRBD1 covers 9 bases. The CDR3 contains 15 residues. The V segment lost 6 bases and the J segment 4 bases; nucleotides outside the gene matches: 7. The germline gives CDR1 MNHNS, CDR2 SASEGT. The chain's CDR3 is CASRPTGGSYNEQFF. The CDR3 DNA is TGTGCCAGCAGGCCGACAGGGGGTAGTTACAATGAGCAGTTCTTC.

In this sample, this clonotype turned up a few times. The gene calls are TRBV5-4 and TRBJ2-7; 12 bases are a match to TRBD2. J gave up 4 bases and V 4 bases, and 9 bases lay outside the gene matches. The CDR3 contains 16 residues. Germline values: CDR1 SGHNT, CDR2 YYREEE (reference sequence). CDR3 in amino acids: CASSPSSGRALYEQYF. For the CDR3, the DNA is TGTGCCAGCAGCCCATCTAGCGGGAGGGCCTTGTACGAGCAGTACTTC.

This clonotype appeared many times. The gene calls are TRBV20-1 and TRBJ2-5, with unresolved D. The CDR3 is made up of 11 amino acids. CDR1 DFQATT and CDR2 SNEGSKA come from the germline V gene (reference sequence). The V end lost 2 bases, the J end lost 2 bases, and 3 bases lay between the germline ends. This CDR3 reads CSARTQETQYF. The DNA of the CDR3 is TGCAGTGCTAGAACTCAAGAGACCCAGTACTTC.

This clonotype has at least ten counts. V gene TRBV7-2 combines with J gene TRBJ2-7; unclear D gene. V was pared by 6 bases and J by 2 bases, with 14 bases between. The CDR3 length is 14 residues. Germline CDR1 reads SGHTA; CDR2 reads FQGNSA. Here the CDR3 DNA reads TGTGCCAGCAGGAAGGACCAGCTTCCCTACGAGCAGTACTTC. Amino acid sequence: CASRKDQLPYEQYF.

Many counts were recorded for this clonotype. V is TRBV4-2 and J is TRBJ2-3; 9 bases are shared with TRBD2. Looked up from germline, CDR1 is LGHNA and CDR2 is YNFKEQ. Unmatched junction bases numbered 10, after V lost 2 bases and J lost 1 base. This CDR3 spans 18 amino acids. The CDR3 spells CASSQYMGLAGRTDTQYF. DNA of the CDR3: TGTGCCAGCAGCCAATACATGGGTCTAGCGGGGCGCACAGATACGCAGTATTTT.

This clonotype was counted ten times or more. CDR3: CATSPGGRYYNEQFF. In DNA form, the CDR3 reads TGTGCCACCAGTCCCGGGGGAAGATACTACAATGAGCAGTTCTTC. This chain joins TRBV24-1 and TRBJ2-1; D might be TRBD2 (6 bases). The CDR3 is made up of 15 amino acids. Trimming left V 6 bases short and J 3 bases short, with 14 bases between. The V gene's germline CDR1 is KGHDR and CDR2 SFDVKD.

This sequence joins TRBV9 and TRBJ2-5; D uncertain. The CDR3 totals 16 residues. Germline loops: CDR1 SGDLS, CDR2 YYNGEE. V lost 0 bases to trimming and J lost 1 base, with 13 bases between them. The CDR3, as DNA: TGTGCCAGCAGCGTAGGAGGACGGACGGGCCAAGAGACCCAGTACTTC. This gives the protein CASSVGGRTGQETQYF.

This clonotype was observed many times. The rearrangement links TRBV30 to TRBJ1-5; D gene ambiguous. Per germline, CDR1 GTSNPN and CDR2 SVGIG (reference sequence). Trimming took 0 bases from V and 0 from J, leaving 3 bases between them. This CDR3 region has 13 residues. This CDR3 is CAWSVGSNQPQHF. DNA for the CDR3: TGTGCCTGGAGTGTAGGTAGCAATCAGCCCCAGCATTTT.